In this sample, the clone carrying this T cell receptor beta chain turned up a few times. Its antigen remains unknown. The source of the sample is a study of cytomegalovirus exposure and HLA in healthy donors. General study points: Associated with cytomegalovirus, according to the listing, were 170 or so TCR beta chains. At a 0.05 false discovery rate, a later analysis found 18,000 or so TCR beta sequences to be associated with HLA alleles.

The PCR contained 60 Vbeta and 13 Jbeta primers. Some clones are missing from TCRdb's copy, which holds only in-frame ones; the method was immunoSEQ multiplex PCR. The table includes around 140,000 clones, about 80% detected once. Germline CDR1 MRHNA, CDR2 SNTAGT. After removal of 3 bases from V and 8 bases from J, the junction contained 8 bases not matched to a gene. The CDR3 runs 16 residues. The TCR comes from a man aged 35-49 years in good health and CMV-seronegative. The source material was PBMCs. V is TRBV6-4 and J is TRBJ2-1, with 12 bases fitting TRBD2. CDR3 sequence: CASSETTSGSSDEQFF. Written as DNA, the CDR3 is TGTGCCAGCAGTGAAACGACTAGCGGGAGCTCTGATGAGCAGTTCTTC.